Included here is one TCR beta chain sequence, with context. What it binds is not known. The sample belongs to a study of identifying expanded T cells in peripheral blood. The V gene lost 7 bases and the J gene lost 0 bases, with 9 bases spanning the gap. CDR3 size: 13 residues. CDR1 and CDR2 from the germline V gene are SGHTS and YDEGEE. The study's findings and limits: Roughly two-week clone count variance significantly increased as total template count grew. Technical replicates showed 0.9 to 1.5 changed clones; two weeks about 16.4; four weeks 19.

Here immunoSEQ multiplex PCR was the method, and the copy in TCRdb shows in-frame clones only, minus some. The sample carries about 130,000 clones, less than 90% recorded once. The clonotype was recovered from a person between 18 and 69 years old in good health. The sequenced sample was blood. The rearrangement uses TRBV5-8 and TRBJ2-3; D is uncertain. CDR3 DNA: TGTGCCAGCGCCGTCAGGAGCACAGATACGCAGTATTTT. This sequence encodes CASAVRSTDTQYF.